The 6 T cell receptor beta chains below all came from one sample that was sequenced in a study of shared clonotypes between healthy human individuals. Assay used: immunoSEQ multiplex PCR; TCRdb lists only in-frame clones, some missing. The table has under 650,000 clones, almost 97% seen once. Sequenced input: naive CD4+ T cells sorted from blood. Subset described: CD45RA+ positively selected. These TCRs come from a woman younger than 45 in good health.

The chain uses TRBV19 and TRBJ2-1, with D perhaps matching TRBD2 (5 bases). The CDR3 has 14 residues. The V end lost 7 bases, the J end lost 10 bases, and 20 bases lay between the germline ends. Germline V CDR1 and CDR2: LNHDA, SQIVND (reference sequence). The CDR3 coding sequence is TGTGCCAGTAAGGAGACGGCGGGCTTCATGGAGCAGTTCTTC. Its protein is CASKETAGFMEQFF.

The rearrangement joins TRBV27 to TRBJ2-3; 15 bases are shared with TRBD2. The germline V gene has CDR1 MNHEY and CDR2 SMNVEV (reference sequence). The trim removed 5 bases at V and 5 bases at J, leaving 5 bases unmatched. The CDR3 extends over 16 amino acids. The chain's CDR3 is CASSPGTSGRKDTQYF. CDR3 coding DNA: TGTGCCAGCAGTCCCGGGACTAGCGGGAGGAAAGATACGCAGTATTTT.

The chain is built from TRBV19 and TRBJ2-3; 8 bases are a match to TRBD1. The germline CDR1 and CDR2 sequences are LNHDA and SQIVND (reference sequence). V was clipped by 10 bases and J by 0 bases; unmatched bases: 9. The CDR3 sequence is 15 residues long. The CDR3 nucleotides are TGTGCCACCCGTTGGACAGGGACTAGCACAGATACGCAGTATTTT. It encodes CATRWTGTSTDTQYF.

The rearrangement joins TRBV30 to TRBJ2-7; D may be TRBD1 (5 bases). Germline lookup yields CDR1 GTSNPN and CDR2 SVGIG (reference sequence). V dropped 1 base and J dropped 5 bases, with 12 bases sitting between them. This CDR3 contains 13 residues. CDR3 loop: CAWSDQGANEQYF. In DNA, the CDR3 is TGTGCCTGGAGTGACCAGGGTGCCAACGAGCAGTACTTC.

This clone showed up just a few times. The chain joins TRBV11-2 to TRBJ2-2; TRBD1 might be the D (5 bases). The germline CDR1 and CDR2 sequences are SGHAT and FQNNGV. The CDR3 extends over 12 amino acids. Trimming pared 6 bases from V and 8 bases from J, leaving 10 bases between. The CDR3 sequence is CASRAGSGELFF. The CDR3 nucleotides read TGTGCCAGCAGGGCAGGGTCGGGGGAGCTGTTTTTT.

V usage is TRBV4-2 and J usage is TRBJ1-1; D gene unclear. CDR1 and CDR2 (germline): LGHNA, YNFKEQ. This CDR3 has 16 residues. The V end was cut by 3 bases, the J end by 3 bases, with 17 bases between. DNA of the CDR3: TGTGCCAGCAGCCATGGTTTGGTTGGGAGGGACACTGAAGCTTTCTTT. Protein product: CASSHGLVGRDTEAFF.